The clone carrying this T cell receptor (beta chain) was counted once. This specimen comes from a study of cytomegalovirus exposure and HLA in healthy donors. This CDR3 region has 13 residues. In germline, CDR1 is SQVTM, CDR2 ANQGSEA. J gave up 6 bases and V 6 bases, and 8 bases lay outside the gene matches. This table comes from immunoSEQ multiplex PCR, and its TCRdb copy is limited to in-frame clones, with some not included. Among over 150,000 clones listed, over 85% were seen once. Source material: PBMCs. The chain joins TRBV29-1 to TRBJ1-1, with TRBD1 matching over 9 bases. This sequence originates from a man aged 18 to 29 in good health and CMV-seropositive. The CDR3 loop is CSVGRDRDAEAFF. DNA of the CDR3: TGCAGCGTCGGCCGGGACAGGGACGCTGAAGCTTTCTTT.